This section outlines one T cell receptor (beta chain) sequence together with its context. Its antigen is as yet unknown. Germline-derived CDR1 and CDR2 are SGHTA and FQGNSA. The CDR3 runs 16 residues. Losses at the gene ends were 1 base for V and 3 bases for J; bases not matched to a gene: 5. This record belongs to a study of CD8+ T cells in alopecia areata. Study results and limitations: The study found higher clonality in lesional than normal scalp, especially in alopecia totalis/universalis.

The researchers isolated CD4+ and CD8+ T cells from PBMCs by sorting. After isolation, RNA underwent reverse transcription to generate cDNA as the sequencing template. The protocol was immunoSEQ multiplex PCR, while the TCRdb copy is restricted to in-frame clones and leaves out a portion. The repertoire consists of approximately 150,000 clones, with 50% to 65% occurring once and the leading ten covering approximately 4.8%. This sequence joins TRBV7-2 and TRBJ2-1, with 8 bases lining up with TRBD2. The clonotype was recovered from a human donor in good health. The sample taken for sequencing was CD4+ T cells sorted from blood. The CDR3 coding sequence is TGTGCCAGCAGCTTAGTAGGAGCGGGGGTCTACAATGAGCAGTTCTTC. Amino acid sequence: CASSLVGAGVYNEQFF.